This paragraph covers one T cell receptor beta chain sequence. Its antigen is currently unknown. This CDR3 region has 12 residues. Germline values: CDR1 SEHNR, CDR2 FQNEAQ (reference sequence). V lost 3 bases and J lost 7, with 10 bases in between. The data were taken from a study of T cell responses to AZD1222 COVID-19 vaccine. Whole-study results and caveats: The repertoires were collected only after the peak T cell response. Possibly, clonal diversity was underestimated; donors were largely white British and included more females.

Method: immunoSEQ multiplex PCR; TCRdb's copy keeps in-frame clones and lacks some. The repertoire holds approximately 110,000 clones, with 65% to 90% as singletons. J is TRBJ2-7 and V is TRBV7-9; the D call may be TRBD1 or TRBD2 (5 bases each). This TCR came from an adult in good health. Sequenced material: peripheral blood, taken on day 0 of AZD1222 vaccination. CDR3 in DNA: TGTGCCAGCAGCTTGGGGGACCTTGAGCAGTACTTC. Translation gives CASSLGDLEQYF.